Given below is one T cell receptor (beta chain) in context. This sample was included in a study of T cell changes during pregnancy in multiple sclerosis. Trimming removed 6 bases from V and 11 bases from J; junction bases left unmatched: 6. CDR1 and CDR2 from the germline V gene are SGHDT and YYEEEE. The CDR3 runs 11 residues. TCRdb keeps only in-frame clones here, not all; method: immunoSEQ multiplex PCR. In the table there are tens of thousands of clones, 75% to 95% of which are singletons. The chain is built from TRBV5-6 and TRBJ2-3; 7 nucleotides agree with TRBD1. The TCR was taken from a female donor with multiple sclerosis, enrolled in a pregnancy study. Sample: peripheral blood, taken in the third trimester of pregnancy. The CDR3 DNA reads TGTGCCAGCACCAGACAGGGAGTGCAGTATTTT. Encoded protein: CASTRQGVQYF.